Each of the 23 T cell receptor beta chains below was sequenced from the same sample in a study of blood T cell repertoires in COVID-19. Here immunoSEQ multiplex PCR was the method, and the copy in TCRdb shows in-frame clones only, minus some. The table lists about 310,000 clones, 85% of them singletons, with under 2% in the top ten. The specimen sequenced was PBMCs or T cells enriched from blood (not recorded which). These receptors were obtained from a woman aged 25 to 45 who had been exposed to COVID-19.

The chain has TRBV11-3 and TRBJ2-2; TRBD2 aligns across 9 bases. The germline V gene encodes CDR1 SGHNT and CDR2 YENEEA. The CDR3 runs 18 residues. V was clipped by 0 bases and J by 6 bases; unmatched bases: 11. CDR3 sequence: CASSLERGGAGVAGELFF. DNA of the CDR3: TGTGCCAGCAGCTTAGAACGCGGGGGGGCCGGAGTTGCCGGGGAGCTGTTTTTT.

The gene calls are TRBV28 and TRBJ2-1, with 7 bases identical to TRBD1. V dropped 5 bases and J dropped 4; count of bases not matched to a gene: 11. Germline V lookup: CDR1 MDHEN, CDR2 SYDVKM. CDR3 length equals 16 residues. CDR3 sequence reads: CASSRFGQVTYNEQFF. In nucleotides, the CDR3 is TGTGCCAGCAGTCGATTCGGACAGGTAACTTACAATGAGCAGTTCTTC.

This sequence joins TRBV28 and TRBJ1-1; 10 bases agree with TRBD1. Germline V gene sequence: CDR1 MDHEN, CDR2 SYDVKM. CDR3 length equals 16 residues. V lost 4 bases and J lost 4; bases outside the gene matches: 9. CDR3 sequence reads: CASSSDRGRGGTEAFF. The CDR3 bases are TGTGCCAGCAGTTCCGACAGGGGGCGAGGTGGCACTGAAGCTTTCTTT.

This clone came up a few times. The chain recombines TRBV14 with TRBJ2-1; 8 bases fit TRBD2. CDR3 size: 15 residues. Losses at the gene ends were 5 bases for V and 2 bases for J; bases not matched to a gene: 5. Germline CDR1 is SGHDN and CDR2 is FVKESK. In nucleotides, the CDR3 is TGTGCCAGCAGCAAACCGGGGGGGACCTACAATGAGCAGTTCTTC. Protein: CASSKPGGTYNEQFF. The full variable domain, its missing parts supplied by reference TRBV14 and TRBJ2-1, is EAGVTQFPSHSVIEKGQTVTLRCDPISGHDNLYWYRRVMGKEIKFLLHFVKESKQDESGMPNNRFLAERTGGTYSTLKVQPAELEDSGVYFCASSKPGGTYNEQFFGPGTRLTVL.

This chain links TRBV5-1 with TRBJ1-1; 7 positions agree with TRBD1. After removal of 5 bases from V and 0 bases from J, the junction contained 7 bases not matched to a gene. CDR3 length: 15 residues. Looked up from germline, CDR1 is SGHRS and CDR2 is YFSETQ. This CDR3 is CASRVQGGMNTEAFF. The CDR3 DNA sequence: TGCGCCAGCAGGGTCCAGGGGGGCATGAACACTGAAGCTTTCTTT.

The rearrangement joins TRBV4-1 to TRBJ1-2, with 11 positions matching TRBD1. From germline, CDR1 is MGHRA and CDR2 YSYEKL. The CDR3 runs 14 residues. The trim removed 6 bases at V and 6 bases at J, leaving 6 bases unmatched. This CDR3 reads CASRGTGGFDGYTF. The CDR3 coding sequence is TGCGCCAGCAGGGGGACAGGGGGTTTTGATGGCTACACCTTC.

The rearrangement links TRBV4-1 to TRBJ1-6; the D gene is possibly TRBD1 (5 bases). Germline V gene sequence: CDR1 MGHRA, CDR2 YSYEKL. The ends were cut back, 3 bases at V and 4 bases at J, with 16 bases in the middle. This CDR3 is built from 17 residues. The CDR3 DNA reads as TGCGCCAGCAGCCAGGGCAGGGTGAGCCCTTATAATTCACCCCTCCACTTT. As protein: CASSQGRVSPYNSPLHF.

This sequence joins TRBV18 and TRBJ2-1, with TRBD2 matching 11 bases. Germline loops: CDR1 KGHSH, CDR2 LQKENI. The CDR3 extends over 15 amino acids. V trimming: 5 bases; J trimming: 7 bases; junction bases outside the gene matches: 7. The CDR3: CASSNSGGALNEQFF. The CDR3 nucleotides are TGTGCCAGCTCAAATAGCGGGGGGGCTCTGAATGAGCAGTTCTTC.

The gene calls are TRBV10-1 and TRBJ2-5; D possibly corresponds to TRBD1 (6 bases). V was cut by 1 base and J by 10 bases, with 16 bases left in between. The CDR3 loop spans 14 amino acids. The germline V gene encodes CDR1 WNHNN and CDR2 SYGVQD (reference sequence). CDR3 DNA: TGCGCCAGCAGTGAGTTCGGAGCAGGGGACGACCAGTACTTC. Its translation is CASSEFGAGDDQYF.

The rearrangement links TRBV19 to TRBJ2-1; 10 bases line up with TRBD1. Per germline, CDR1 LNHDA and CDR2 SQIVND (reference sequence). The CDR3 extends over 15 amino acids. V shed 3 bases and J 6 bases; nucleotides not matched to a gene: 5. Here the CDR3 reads CASSMRTGGINEQFF. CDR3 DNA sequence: TGTGCCAGTAGTATGAGGACAGGGGGGATCAATGAGCAGTTCTTC.

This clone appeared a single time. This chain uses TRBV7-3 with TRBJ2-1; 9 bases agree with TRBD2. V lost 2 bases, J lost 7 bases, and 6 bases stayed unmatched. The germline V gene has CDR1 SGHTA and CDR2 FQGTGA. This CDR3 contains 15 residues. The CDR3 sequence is CASSLSAGGLNEQFF. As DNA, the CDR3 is TGTGCCAGCAGCTTATCAGCGGGGGGACTGAATGAGCAGTTCTTC.

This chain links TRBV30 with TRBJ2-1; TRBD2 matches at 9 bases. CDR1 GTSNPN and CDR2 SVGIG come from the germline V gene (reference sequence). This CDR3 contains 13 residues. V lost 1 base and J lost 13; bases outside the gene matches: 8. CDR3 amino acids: CAWSGLAEGSQFF. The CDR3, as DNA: TGTGCCTGGAGTGGACTAGCGGAGGGCTCTCAGTTCTTC.

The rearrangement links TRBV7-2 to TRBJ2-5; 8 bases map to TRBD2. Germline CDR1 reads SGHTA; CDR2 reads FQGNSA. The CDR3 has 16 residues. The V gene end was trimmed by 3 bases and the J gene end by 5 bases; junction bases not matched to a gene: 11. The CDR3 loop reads CASSFFGGALSETQYF. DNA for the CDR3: TGTGCCAGCAGCTTCTTCGGGGGGGCTCTCAGTGAGACCCAGTACTTC.

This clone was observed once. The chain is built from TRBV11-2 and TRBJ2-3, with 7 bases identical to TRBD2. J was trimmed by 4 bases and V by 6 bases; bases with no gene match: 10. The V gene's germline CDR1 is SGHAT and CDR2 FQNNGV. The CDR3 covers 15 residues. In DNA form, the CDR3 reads TGTGCCAGCAGTATAGCGGGCTCCCGTTCAGATACGCAGTATTTT. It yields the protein CASSIAGSRSDTQYF.

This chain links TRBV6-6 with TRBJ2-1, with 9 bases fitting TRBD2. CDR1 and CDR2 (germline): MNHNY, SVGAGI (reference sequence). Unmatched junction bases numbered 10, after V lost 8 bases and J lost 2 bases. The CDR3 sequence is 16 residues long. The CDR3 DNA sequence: TGTGCCAGCGGACCTCTGGCGGGAGGGCCCTACAATGAGCAGTTCTTC. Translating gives CASGPLAGGPYNEQFF.

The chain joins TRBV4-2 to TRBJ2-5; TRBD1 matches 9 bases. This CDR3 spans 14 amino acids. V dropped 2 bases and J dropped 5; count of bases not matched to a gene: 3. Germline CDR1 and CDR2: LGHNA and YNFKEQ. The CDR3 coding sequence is TGTGCCAGCAGCCAACCAGGGACAGGGGAGACCCAGTACTTC. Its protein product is CASSQPGTGETQYF.

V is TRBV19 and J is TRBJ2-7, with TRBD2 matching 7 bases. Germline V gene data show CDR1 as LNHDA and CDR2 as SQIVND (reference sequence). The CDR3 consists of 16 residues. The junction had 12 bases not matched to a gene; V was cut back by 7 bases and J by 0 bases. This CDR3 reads CASTERGGKNSYEQYF. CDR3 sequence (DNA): TGTGCCAGTACCGAGAGGGGAGGGAAGAACTCCTACGAGCAGTACTTC.

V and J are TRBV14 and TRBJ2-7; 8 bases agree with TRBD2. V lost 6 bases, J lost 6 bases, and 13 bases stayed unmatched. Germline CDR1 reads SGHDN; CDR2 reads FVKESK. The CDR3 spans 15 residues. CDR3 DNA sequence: TGTGCCAGCAGTCCAATAGCGGGACGAGGGGGCGAGCAGTACTTC. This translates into CASSPIAGRGGEQYF. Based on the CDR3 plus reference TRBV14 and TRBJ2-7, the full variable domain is EAGVTQFPSHSVIEKGQTVTLRCDPISGHDNLYWYRRVMGKEIKFLLHFVKESKQDESGMPNNRFLAERTGGTYSTLKVQPAELEDSGVYFCASSPIAGRGGEQYFGPGTRLTVT.

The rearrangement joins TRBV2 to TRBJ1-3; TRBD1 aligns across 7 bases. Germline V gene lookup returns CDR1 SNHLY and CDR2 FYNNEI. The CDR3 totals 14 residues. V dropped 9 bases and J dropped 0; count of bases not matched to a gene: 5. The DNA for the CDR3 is TGTGCCAGAGAACAGGGGAGCTCTGGAAACACCATATATTTT. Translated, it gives CAREQGSSGNTIYF.

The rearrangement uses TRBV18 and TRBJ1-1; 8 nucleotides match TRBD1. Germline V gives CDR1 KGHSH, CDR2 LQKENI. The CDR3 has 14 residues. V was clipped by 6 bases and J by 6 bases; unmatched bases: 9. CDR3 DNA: TGTGCCAGCTCGCCTGGACAGGGTGACGCTGAAGCTTTCTTT. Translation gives CASSPGQGDAEAFF.

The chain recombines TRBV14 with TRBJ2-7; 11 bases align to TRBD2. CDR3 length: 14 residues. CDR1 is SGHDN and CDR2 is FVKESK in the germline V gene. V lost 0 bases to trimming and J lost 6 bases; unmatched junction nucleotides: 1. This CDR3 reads CASSQELAGVEQYF. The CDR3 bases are TGTGCCAGCAGCCAAGAACTAGCGGGAGTCGAGCAGTACTTC.

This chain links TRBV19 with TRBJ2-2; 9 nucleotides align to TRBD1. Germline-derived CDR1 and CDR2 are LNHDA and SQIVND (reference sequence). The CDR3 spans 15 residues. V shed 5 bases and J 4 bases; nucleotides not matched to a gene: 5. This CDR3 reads CASSPGTGITGELFF. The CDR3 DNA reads TGTGCCAGTAGTCCAGGGACAGGGATCACCGGGGAGCTGTTTTTT.

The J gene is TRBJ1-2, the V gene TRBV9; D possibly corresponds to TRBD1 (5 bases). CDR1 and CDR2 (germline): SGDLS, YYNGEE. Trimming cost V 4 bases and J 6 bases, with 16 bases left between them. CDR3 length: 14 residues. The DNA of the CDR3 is TGTGCCAGCAGCTCTTCCTCCGGGGGTAATGGCTACACCTTC. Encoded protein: CASSSSSGGNGYTF.